These 12 T cell receptor beta chains were sequenced from one sample in a study of Graves' ophthalmopathy and Graves' hyperthyroidism. RNA transcripts were the template, and TCR beta CDR3 regions were amplified from them. Scientists carried out first-round RT-PCR using HTBI primers and then a second-round multiplex PCR. TCRdb redid the calling of the multiplex PCR reads with MiXCR, one entry per CDR3 protein. The table includes hundreds of thousands of distinct CDR3 sequences, more than 20% detected once. Material for sequencing was peripheral blood. The receptors shown here come from a woman aged 18-29 years with stable Graves' hyperthyroidism.

This clonotype was detected many times. This chain connects TRBV12-3 or TRBV12-4 to TRBJ1-1; no clear D gene. V dropped 3 bases and J dropped 1 base, with 6 bases sitting between them. The CDR3 length is 13 residues. CDR3 coding DNA: TGTGCCAGCAGTTTTCAGGAGAACACTGAAGCTTTCTTT. It is translated as CASSFQENTEAFF.

This clonotype was counted ten times or more. The rearrangement links TRBV10-3 to TRBJ1-3; D uncertain. CDR3 length: 14 amino acids. V lost 4 bases and J lost 6, with 13 bases in between. Germline CDR1 and CDR2: ENHRY and SYGVKD. CDR3 in amino acids: CAISGRDGQNTIYF. The DNA for the CDR3 is TGTGCCATCAGTGGCAGAGACGGTCAAAACACCATATATTTT.

This clonotype was found many times. The germline gene is not matched at one end of the junction; a read error may be the cause. The rearrangement joins TRBV12-3 or TRBV12-4 to TRBJ1-2, with no clear D. The CDR3 runs to 12 residues. As DNA, the CDR3 is TGTGCCAGCAGCTTAGGTGGTGGAGGCTACACCTTC. This sequence encodes CASSLGGGGYTF.

The chain combines TRBV27 with TRBJ2-2, with D unclear. This CDR3 is 12 amino acids long. V was clipped by 2 bases and J by 6 bases, with 4 bases between them. Germline V gene data show CDR1 as MNHEY and CDR2 as SMNVEV (reference sequence). CDR3 DNA sequence: TGTGCCAGCAGTTTAAACCCCGGGGAGCTGTTTTTT. Translating it yields CASSLNPGELFF.

This clonotype has a count of ten or more. The chain couples TRBV12-3 or TRBV12-4 to TRBJ1-3; D is ambiguous. V was clipped by 5 bases and J by 0 bases, with 8 bases between them. CDR3 length equals 14 residues. The CDR3 sequence is CASSQTPSGNTIYF. CDR3 coding DNA: TGTGCCAGCAGTCAGACCCCCTCTGGAAACACCATATATTTT.

This clonotype showed up just a few times. The CDR3 coding sequence is TGTGCCATCAGAGAGACAGTAAACACTGAAGCTTTCTTT. It translates to CAIRETVNTEAFF. The chain carries TRBV10-3 and TRBJ1-1; perhaps TRBD1 as D (5 bases). Trimming took 6 bases from V and 2 from J, leaving 10 bases between them. CDR3 length: 13 residues. Germline V CDR1 and CDR2: ENHRY, SYGVKD.

The V gene is TRBV12-3 or TRBV12-4, the J gene TRBJ1-1; the D is unclear. The CDR3 runs 13 residues. The V end lost 7 bases, the J end lost 3 bases, and 12 bases lay between the germline ends. Here the CDR3 reads CASTVRTDTEAFF. The CDR3 DNA follows: TGTGCCAGCACAGTACGTACAGACACTGAAGCTTTCTTT.

This clonotype has a count of ten or more. The DNA for the CDR3 is TGTGCCAGCAGTTTAGCTAGCGGAGTGGGAGGGGATACGCAGTATTTT. This sequence encodes CASSLASGVGGDTQYF. V gene TRBV28 combines with J gene TRBJ2-3; TRBD2 aligns across 7 bases. The trim removed 2 bases at V and 6 bases at J, leaving 11 bases unmatched. CDR1 is MDHEN, CDR2 SYDVKM, per germline. The CDR3 is 16 residues long.

The chain joins TRBV27 to TRBJ2-3; 13 bases agree with TRBD2. The CDR3 has 16 residues. Germline V gives CDR1 MNHEY, CDR2 SMNVEV (reference sequence). V was clipped by 1 base and J by 4 bases; unmatched bases: 2. CDR3 bases: TGTGCCAGCAGTTTATTAGGACTAGCGGGAGCAGATACGCAGTATTTT. Its protein product is CASSLLGLAGADTQYF.

This clonotype was counted a few times. J is TRBJ2-5 and V is TRBV20-1, with D unclear. Per germline, CDR1 DFQATT and CDR2 SNEGSKA (reference sequence). The CDR3 spans 12 residues. Trimming cost V 3 bases and J 5 bases, with 10 bases left between them. Here the CDR3 reads CSASSGSETQYF. The CDR3 coding sequence is TGCAGTGCTAGCTCGGGTTCGGAGACCCAGTACTTC.

This clonotype was counted ten times or more. The chain couples TRBV5-1 to TRBJ2-7, with D perhaps given as TRBD1 or TRBD2 (7 bases each). Germline V gene data show CDR1 as SGHRS and CDR2 as YFSETQ. The CDR3 is made up of 17 amino acids. The V end was cut by 4 bases, the J end by 0 bases, with 20 bases between. This chain's CDR3 is CASSQGDRGSFSYEQYF. As DNA, the CDR3 is TGCGCCAGCAGCCAGGGGGATCGCGGGAGTTTCTCCTACGAGCAGTACTTC.

This clonotype was counted ten times or more. The chain has TRBV10-2 and TRBJ1-5, with TRBD1 as a possible D gene (6 bases). Trimming shortened V by 2 bases and J by 11 bases, and 19 bases separated the two germline ends. CDR3 size: 15 residues. Germline values: CDR1 WSHSY, CDR2 SAAADI. The CDR3 DNA follows: TGCGCCAGCAGTGAGACAGGGAATCTGCCAATGACCCAGCATTTT. Translation gives CASSETGNLPMTQHF.